These 4 T cell receptor beta chains share one sample of origin, sequenced in a study of blood T cell repertoires in COVID-19. Sequenced by immunoSEQ multiplex PCR; TCRdb stores in-frame clones only, minus some. This table holds approximately 300,000 clones, just over 85% found once. The material sequenced was PBMCs or T cells enriched from blood (not recorded which). These receptors originate from a woman younger than 30 who had recovered from COVID-19.

The gene calls are TRBV11-1 and TRBJ1-1; D is possibly TRBD1 (5 bases). The germline V gene encodes CDR1 SGHAT and CDR2 FQDESV (reference sequence). Trimming removed 2 bases at V and 3 bases at J, with 13 bases between. The CDR3 runs to 15 residues. The CDR3 sequence is CASSLTRGRYTEAFF. Written as DNA, the CDR3 is TGTGCCAGCAGCTTAACAAGGGGAAGGTACACTGAAGCTTTCTTT.

This clone has only one observation. This chain joins TRBV6-5 and TRBJ2-2; 7 bases agree with TRBD1. The CDR3 spans 15 residues. The V gene's germline CDR1 is MNHEY and CDR2 SVGAGI. Trimming cost V 5 bases and J 6 bases; bases outside gene matches: 9. The CDR3 bases are TGTGCCAGCAGTAATGACAGGGCTTTCGCCGGGGAGCTGTTTTTT. Amino acid sequence: CASSNDRAFAGELFF.

The count of this clone is one. The V gene is TRBV20-1, the J gene TRBJ2-3; D gene uncertain. The CDR3 is 15 amino acids. Trimming shortened V by 3 bases and J by 0 bases, and 13 bases separated the two germline ends. The V gene's germline CDR1 is DFQATT and CDR2 SNEGSKA (reference sequence). Here the CDR3 reads CSASSEALSTDTQYF. DNA of the CDR3: TGCAGTGCTAGTTCAGAGGCCCTAAGCACAGATACGCAGTATTTT.

This rearrangement joins TRBV4-2 to TRBJ1-2, with D hard to call. The CDR3 is 15 amino acids. The germline V gene encodes CDR1 LGHNA and CDR2 YNFKEQ. Trimming removed 0 bases at V and 6 bases at J, with 14 bases between. CDR3 coding DNA: TGTGCCAGCAGCCAAGAGGGCTCCCTGGGAGATGGCTACACCTTC. Its protein is CASSQEGSLGDGYTF.